The 8 T cell receptor beta chains listed next were all sequenced from one sample in a study of T cell clusters in autoimmune cytopenias. Some 40,000 genome equivalents of blood DNA were amplified for TRB. TRB rearrangements were amplified by touch-down multiplex PCR with mixed TRB-A/B primers. Using the multiplex PCR reads, TCRdb records one entry per CDR3 protein without DNA. The repertoire table contains over a thousand distinct CDR3 sequences. The sample also formed part of further work on T cell repertoires in aging, cancer and after chemotherapy.

The sequenced sample consisted of peripheral blood. These receptors came from a human donor with chronic lymphocytic leukemia.

This clonotype is identified as medium-sized from frequency. The chain is built from TRBV14 and TRBJ2-1; TCRdb designates TRBD1, a call that cannot be tested without DNA. CDR3 length: 14 residues. CDR1 and CDR2 from the germline V gene are SGHDN and FVKESK. CDR3 loop: CASSRRLGSDEQFF.

CDR3 sequence: CSVEDLGGDGYTF. This chain joins TRBV29-1 and TRBJ1-2. Germline lookup yields CDR1 SQVTM and CDR2 ANQGSEA. The CDR3 is made up of 13 amino acids.

This clonotype is large by frequency. The genes are TRBV5-6 and TRBJ2-7; TCRdb's D call of TRBD1 is untestable without DNA. Looked up from germline, CDR1 is SGHDT and CDR2 is YYEEEE. CDR3 length equals 18 residues. The chain's CDR3 is CASSLWRRTGQGFFEQYF.

This clonotype is classed as medium-sized by frequency. V usage is TRBV4-2 and J usage is TRBJ2-7; the TCRdb D gene call, TRBD2, has no DNA to confirm it. The CDR3 contains 14 residues. Germline V lookup: CDR1 LGHNA, CDR2 YNFKEQ. The CDR3 reads CASSMAGGSYEQYF.

This chain connects TRBV12-3 or TRBV12-4 to TRBJ1-5. This CDR3 has 14 residues. CDR3 region: CASSLIGGNQPQHF.

The chain joins TRBV7-9 to TRBJ1-1; there is no DNA to check the TCRdb D call of TRBD1. This CDR3 has 16 residues. The V gene's germline CDR1 is SEHNR and CDR2 FQNEAQ (reference sequence). The CDR3 here is CASSEPGQGFDTEAFF.

This clonotype is identified as medium-sized from frequency. V is TRBV6-2 or TRBV6-3 and J is TRBJ2-1; the TCRdb D gene call, TRBD2, has no DNA to confirm it. The germline V gene has CDR1 MNHEY and CDR2 SVGEGT. The CDR3 spans 14 residues. The CDR3 loop reads CASRLAGGPNEQFF.

Judged by frequency, this clonotype is medium-sized. This chain joins TRBV29-1 and TRBJ1-1. Germline assignment: CDR1 SQVTM and CDR2 ANQGSEA. The CDR3 extends over 11 amino acids. CDR3 loop: CSVAVVTEAFF.